The source of this T cell receptor beta chain is a study of shared clonotypes between healthy human individuals. Looking at the study overall: Plates per donor: three CD4 naive, three CD4 memory, two CD8 naive, one CD8 memory.

Points on this clone: Antigen unknown.

Study findings and constraints: Compared with clonotypes that all four donors shared, non-shared clonotypes had lower generation probabilities.

Clones were read by immunoSEQ multiplex PCR, and TCRdb kept only the in-frame ones, dropping some. This table holds around 2.5 million clones, roughly 93% found once. Healthy HIV-negative adults without recent acute infections or vaccinations served as donors. Germline CDR1 is SQVTM and CDR2 is ANQGSEA. The CDR3 is 12 residues long. Trimming left V 4 bases short and J 4 bases short, with 10 bases between. This clonotype was sampled from a man between 18 and 29 years old in good health. Some clones in this sample may be carry-over from other donors' samples. Input material: naive CD4+ T cells from PBMCs. Subset meaning: CD45RA+ positively selected. This chain links TRBV29-1 with TRBJ2-5; D remains ambiguous. Here the CDR3 DNA reads TGCAGCGTTGCGGACCCCAGAGAGACCCAGTACTTC. This encodes CSVADPRETQYF.